This TCR beta chain was obtained from a study of cytotoxic CD8 clonotypes in ibrutinib-treated CLL. General study findings and limits: Baseline levels were approached again at progression, after clonality had risen at ibrutinib response.

Clones were sequenced by immunoSEQ multiplex PCR, and TCRdb holds only the in-frame ones, with some missing. This sample has some 140,000 clones; 84% occur once, and the top ten carry about 3.3%. As for this clone: The target antigen is unknown.

CDR3 length equals 19 residues. CDR1 is MNHEY and CDR2 is SMNVEV in the germline V gene (reference sequence). Trimming at V came to 7 bases and at J to 4 bases, leaving 16 bases not matched to a gene. The source of this sequence is a human donor with chronic lymphocytic leukemia. V and J are TRBV27 and TRBJ2-3; 14 nucleotides line up with TRBD2. Sequenced here: PBMCs, sampled after 24 months of ibrutinib treatment. The CDR3 bases are TGTGCCAGCACCCGATTGGGACTAGCGGGGGCCCAGGGGTCAGATACGCAGTATTTT. This translates into CASTRLGLAGAQGSDTQYF.